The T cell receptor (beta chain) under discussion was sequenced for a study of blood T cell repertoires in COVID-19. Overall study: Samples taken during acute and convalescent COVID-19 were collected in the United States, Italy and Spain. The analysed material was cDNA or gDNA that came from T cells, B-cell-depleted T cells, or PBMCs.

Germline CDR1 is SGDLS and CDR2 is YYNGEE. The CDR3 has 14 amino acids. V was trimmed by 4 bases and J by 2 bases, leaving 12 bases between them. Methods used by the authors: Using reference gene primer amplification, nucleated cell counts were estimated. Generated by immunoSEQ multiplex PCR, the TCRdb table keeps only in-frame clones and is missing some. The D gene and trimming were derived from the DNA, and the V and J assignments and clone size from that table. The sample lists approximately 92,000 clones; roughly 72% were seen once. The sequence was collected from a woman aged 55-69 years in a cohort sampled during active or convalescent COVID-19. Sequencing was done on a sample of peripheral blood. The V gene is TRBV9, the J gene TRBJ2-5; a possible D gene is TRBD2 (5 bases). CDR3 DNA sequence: TGTGCCAGCAGCCGAACGGACTCGCAAGAGACCCAGTACTTC. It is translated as CASSRTDSQETQYF.